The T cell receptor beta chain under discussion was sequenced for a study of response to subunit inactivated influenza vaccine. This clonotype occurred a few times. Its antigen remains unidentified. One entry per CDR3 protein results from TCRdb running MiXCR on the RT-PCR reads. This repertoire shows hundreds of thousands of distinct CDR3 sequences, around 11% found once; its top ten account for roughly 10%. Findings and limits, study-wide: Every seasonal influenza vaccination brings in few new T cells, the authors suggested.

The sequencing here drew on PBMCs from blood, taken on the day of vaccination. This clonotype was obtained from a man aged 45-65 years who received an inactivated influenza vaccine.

The CDR3 region is CSASMILGDEQFF. Written as DNA, the CDR3 is TGCAGTGCTAGCATGATCCTGGGTGATGAGCAGTTCTTC. The V and J genes are TRBV20-1 and TRBJ2-1; D not resolved. CDR1 DFQATT and CDR2 SNEGSKA come from the germline V gene (reference sequence). CDR3 size: 13 residues. V gave up 3 bases and J gave up 8 bases, with 14 bases separating them.